This TCR beta chain was profiled in a study of cytomegalovirus exposure and HLA in healthy donors. Between the trimmed V and J ends, which lost 9 bases and 7 bases, there was a span of 3 bases. Germline V gene lookup returns CDR1 SEHNR and CDR2 FQNEAQ (reference sequence). This CDR3 has 8 amino acids. In this sample, this clone turned up a few times. PCR employed 60 Vbeta and 13 Jbeta primers. Per the authors' pipeline: Later reanalysis found approximately 76 million unique TCR beta chains, around 11 million of them shared. TCRdb keeps only in-frame clones here, not all; method: immunoSEQ multiplex PCR. Clone size and V and J calls were adopted from that table, with D and trimming inferred from the DNA. This repertoire shows some 110,000 clones, approximately 80% found once; its top ten account for approximately 5%.

The chain combines TRBV7-9 with TRBJ1-1; D not certain. Sequenced sample: PBMCs. This TCR derives from a man aged 50-60 years in good health and CMV-seropositive. The CDR3 DNA follows: TGTGCCAGTAATGAAGCTTTCTTT. Protein product: CASNEAFF.